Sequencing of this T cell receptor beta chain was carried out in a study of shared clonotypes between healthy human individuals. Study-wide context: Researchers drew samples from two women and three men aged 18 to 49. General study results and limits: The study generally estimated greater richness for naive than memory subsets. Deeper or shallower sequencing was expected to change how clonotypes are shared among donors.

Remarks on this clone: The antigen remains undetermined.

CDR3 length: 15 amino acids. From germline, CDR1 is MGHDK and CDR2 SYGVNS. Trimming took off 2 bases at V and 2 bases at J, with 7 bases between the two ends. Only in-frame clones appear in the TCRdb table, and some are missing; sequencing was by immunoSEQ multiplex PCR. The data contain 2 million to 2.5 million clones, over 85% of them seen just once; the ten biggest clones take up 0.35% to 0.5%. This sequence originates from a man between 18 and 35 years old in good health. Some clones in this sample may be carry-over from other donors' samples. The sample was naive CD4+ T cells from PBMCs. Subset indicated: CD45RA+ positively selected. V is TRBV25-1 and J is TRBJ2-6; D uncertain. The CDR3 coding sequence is TGTGCCAGCAGTGAACGGGCGGCTGGGGCCAACGTCCTGACTTTC. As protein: CASSERAAGANVLTF.